This T cell receptor (beta chain) derives from a study of early T cells in non-severe SARS-CoV-2 infection. Turning to the study itself: Chains from this unsorted whole-blood bulk RNA could not be paired.

Unique molecular identifiers (one per individual cDNA molecule) were attached. TCRdb re-called the 5' RACE reads with MiXCR, one entry per CDR3 protein. The repertoire consists of fewer than 90,000 distinct CDR3 sequences, with 11% to 15% occurring once and the leading ten covering approximately 11%. V lost 7 bases and J 5 bases, leaving 15 bases between the germline ends. The CDR3 contains 15 residues. Germline V gene sequence: CDR1 LNHDA, CDR2 SQIVND (reference sequence). Material: whole blood. This clonotype originated in an adult who was a healthcare worker with PCR-confirmed SARS-CoV-2 infection or an uninfected control (not recorded which). This chain uses TRBV19 with TRBJ1-6, with no clear D. CDR3 sequence: CASTAANANNSPLHF. Written as DNA, the CDR3 is TGTGCCAGTACGGCCGCTAATGCGAATAATTCACCCCTCCACTTT.